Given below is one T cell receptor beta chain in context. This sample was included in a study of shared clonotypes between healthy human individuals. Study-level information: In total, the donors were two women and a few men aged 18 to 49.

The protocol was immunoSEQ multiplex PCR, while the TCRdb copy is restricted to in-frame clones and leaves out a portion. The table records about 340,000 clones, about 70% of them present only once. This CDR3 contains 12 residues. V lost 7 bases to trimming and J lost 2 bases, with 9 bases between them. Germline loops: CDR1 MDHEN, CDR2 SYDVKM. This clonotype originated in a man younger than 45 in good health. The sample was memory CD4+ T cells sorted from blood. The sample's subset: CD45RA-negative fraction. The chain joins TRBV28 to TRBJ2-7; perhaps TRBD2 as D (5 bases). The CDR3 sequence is CASTGIPYEQYF. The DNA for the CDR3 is TGTGCCAGCACCGGGATCCCCTACGAGCAGTACTTC.